This T cell receptor (beta chain) stems from a study of T cell responses to AZD1222 COVID-19 vaccine. The V end was cut by 3 bases, the J end by 0 bases, with 12 bases between. The CDR3 has 17 residues. Germline-derived CDR1 and CDR2 are KGHSH and LQKENI. General observations from the study: Spike-wide vaccine-associated CD4 TCRs dominated at 160-218 and 743-854. Close to half of all spike-specific TCRs reportedly target regions of the variants that are unmutated.

Clones were read by immunoSEQ multiplex PCR, and TCRdb kept only the in-frame ones, dropping some. The sample lists just under 90,000 clones; 70% to 90% were seen once. As to this clone: Its specificity is not known.

The chain has TRBV18 and TRBJ1-6, with D unresolved. Specimen: peripheral blood, collected on day 0 of MenACWY control vaccination. The source is an adult in good health. The CDR3 reads CASSPVTTLSYNSPLHF. For the CDR3, the DNA is TGTGCCAGCTCACCTGTGACAACCCTCTCCTATAATTCACCCCTCCACTTT.